A single sample gave rise to the 7 T cell receptor beta chains below, sequenced in a study of blood T cell repertoires in COVID-19. Method: immunoSEQ multiplex PCR; TCRdb's copy keeps in-frame clones and lacks some. This table has 200,000 to 300,000 clones, about 90% appearing once. The sample consisted of peripheral blood. These receptors all stem from a woman in her twenties or thirties who had recovered from COVID-19.

Details on this clone: The missing conserved phenylalanine or tryptophan at the end of this CDR3 makes a read error likely. No DNA is shown, since the ends of the CDR3 on it are uncertain; the CDR3 is the one TCRdb lists. This rearrangement joins TRBV7-9 to TRBJ1-2; TRBD1 is taken as the D call from the table, unchecked against the DNA. Germline CDR1 reads SEHNR; CDR2 reads FQNEAQ (reference sequence). The CDR3 comprises 14 residues, both ends counted. The CDR3: CASSLDGTGSPVVL.

The chain uses TRBV30 and TRBJ2-3, with TRBD2 matching 10 bases. Germline-derived CDR1 and CDR2 are GTSNPN and SVGIG (reference sequence). Unmatched junction bases numbered 10, after V lost 2 bases and J lost 5 bases. CDR3 length: 16 amino acids. CDR3 region: CAWSWLQRGGQDTQYF. The CDR3 DNA follows: TGTGCCTGGAGTTGGTTGCAGCGGGGGGGACAAGATACGCAGTATTTT.

Details on this clone: In the same sample, other DNA sequences code for this CDR3. V is TRBV10-3 and J is TRBJ1-2; no clear D. The CDR3 has 14 amino acids. CDR1 is ENHRY and CDR2 is SYGVKD in the germline V gene. Trimming removed 2 bases from V and 6 bases from J, with 13 bases in between. The chain's CDR3 is CAISEPLGSDGYTF. The CDR3 DNA reads TGTGCCATCAGTGAGCCCCTTGGTAGCGATGGCTACACCTTC.

The chain couples TRBV3-1 (or the pseudogene TRBV3-2) to TRBJ2-7, with 10 bases that match TRBD1. V shed 9 bases, J shed 5 bases, and the junction held 10 bases outside the gene matches. The CDR3 totals 14 residues. Germline CDR1 and CDR2: LGHDT and YNNKEL (reference sequence). This chain's CDR3 is CARNRRDRGHEQYF. In nucleotides, the CDR3 is TGTGCCAGAAACCGCCGGGACAGGGGCCACGAGCAGTACTTC.

The chain's CDR3 is CASRGANEQFF. In DNA form, the CDR3 reads TGTGCCAGCAGGGGGGCCAATGAGCAGTTCTTC. The chain combines TRBV27 with TRBJ2-1; possible D gene TRBD1, 6 bases. CDR1 and CDR2 from the germline V gene are MNHEY and SMNVEV (reference sequence). Trimming took 6 bases from V and 6 from J, leaving 6 bases between them. CDR3 length equals 11 residues.

This clone was seen only once. V usage is TRBV7-2 and J usage is TRBJ1-2, with 8 bases lining up with TRBD1. V trimming: 4 bases; J trimming: 4 bases; junction bases outside the gene matches: 8. CDR1 and CDR2 from the germline V gene are SGHTA and FQGNSA. This CDR3 is 15 amino acids long. The CDR3 nucleotides read TGTGCCAGCAGCTCCCAAGCAGGGGGCAGCTATGGCTACACCTTC. Its translation: CASSSQAGGSYGYTF.

V is TRBV6-5 and J is TRBJ2-6; D is ambiguous. Trimming removed 5 bases from V and 2 bases from J, with 7 bases in between. Looked up from germline, CDR1 is MNHEY and CDR2 is SVGAGI. CDR3 size: 14 residues. In DNA form, the CDR3 reads TGTGCCAGCAGTAGAAGCACTGGGGCCAACGTCCTGACTTTC. Translation: CASSRSTGANVLTF.